This TCR beta chain is from a study of control samples from healthy donors and cancer patients. Profiled with immunoSEQ multiplex PCR; TCRdb holds only in-frame clones, not every one. This table has approximately 100,000 clones, approximately 88% appearing once. Germline assignment: CDR1 SGHVS and CDR2 FQNEAQ. Trimming stripped 5 bases from V and 8 bases from J, with 13 bases between. CDR3 length: 14 residues. The sample was PBMCs. This TCR was sampled from a man between 65 and 85 years old with lung cancer. The chain links TRBV7-8 to TRBJ1-6; D call uncertain. The CDR3 coding sequence is TGTGCCAGCAGCGCCCCGGGTTGGGATTCACCCCTCCACTTT. It encodes CASSAPGWDSPLHF.